This T cell receptor beta chain is drawn from a study of blood T cell repertoires in COVID-19. Study overall: Both acute and convalescent COVID-19 samples were obtained from the United States, Italy and Spain.

Authors' data handling: Counts of nucleated cells, estimated from reference gene primer amplification, were obtained. Generated by immunoSEQ multiplex PCR, the TCRdb table keeps only in-frame clones and is missing some. D and trimming come from the DNA, and the V and J calls and clone size come from that table. The sample lists 200,000 to 300,000 clones, 80% to 90% seen once, with approximately 4% in the top ten. The sequence was collected from a middle-aged woman with acute or convalescent COVID-19. Sequenced material: peripheral blood.

The CDR3 sequence is CASSDRPLQSGEQFF. The CDR3 DNA follows: TGTGCCAGCAGTGATAGACCGCTCCAGAGCGGGGAGCAGTTCTTC. The V gene is TRBV6-4, the J gene TRBJ2-1; tentative D call: TRBD2 (6 bases). This CDR3 has 15 amino acids. Per germline, CDR1 MRHNA and CDR2 SNTAGT. Trimming pared 3 bases from V and 10 bases from J, leaving 19 bases between.